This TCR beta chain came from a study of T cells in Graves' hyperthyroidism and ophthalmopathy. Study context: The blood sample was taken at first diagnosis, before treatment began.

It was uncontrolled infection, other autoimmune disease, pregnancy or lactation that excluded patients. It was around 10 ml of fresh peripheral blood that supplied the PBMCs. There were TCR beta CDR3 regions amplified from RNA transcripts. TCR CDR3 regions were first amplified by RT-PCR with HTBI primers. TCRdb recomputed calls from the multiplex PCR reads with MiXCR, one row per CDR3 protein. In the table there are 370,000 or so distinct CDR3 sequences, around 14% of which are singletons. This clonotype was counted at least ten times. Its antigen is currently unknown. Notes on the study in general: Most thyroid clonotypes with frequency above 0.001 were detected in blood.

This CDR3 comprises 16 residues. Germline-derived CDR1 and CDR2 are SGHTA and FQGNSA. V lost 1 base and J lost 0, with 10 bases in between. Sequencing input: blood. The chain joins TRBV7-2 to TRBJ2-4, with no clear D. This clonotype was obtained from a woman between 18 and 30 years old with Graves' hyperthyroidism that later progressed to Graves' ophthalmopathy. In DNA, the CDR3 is TGTGCCAGCAGCTTAGTAGGGCAAGTAGCCAAAAACATTCAGTACTTC. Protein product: CASSLVGQVAKNIQYF.